Shown below are 18 T cell receptor beta chains from a single sample sequenced in a study of neurological immune-mediated disorders. A single record per CDR3 protein comes from TCRdb applying MiXCR to the 5' RACE reads. The data show tens of thousands of distinct CDR3 sequences, 3.5% to 5.5% seen once. The time point denotes: longitudinal time-point 3. Material: PBMCs. The receptors shown here come from a woman aged 60 to 75 with multiple sclerosis.

In its sample, this clonotype was seen many times. The J gene is TRBJ2-7, the V gene TRBV20-1; D perhaps matches TRBD1 (6 bases). The germline V gene has CDR1 DFQATT and CDR2 SNEGSKA (reference sequence). The V end was cut by 6 bases, the J end by 0 bases, with 18 bases between. CDR3 size: 15 residues. The CDR3 DNA reads TGCAGTGCGGTGGGCTGGACAGTGAGCTCCTACGAGCAGTACTTC. This gives the protein CSAVGWTVSSYEQYF.

This clonotype was counted at least ten times. The J gene is TRBJ1-2, the V gene TRBV20-1; D may be TRBD1 (5 bases). CDR1 and CDR2 (germline): DFQATT, SNEGSKA (reference sequence). The V and J ends lost 5 bases and 7 bases respectively, with 17 bases between them. CDR3 length: 13 residues. The CDR3 here is CSAPTWGSRGYTF. As DNA, the CDR3 is TGCAGTGCTCCCACTTGGGGGTCTCGTGGCTACACCTTC.

This clonotype was seen ten or more times. The V and J genes are TRBV5-1 and TRBJ2-2; D gene uncertain. V lost 0 bases to trimming and J lost 0 bases, with 6 bases between them. The CDR3 runs to 15 residues. Looked up from germline, CDR1 is SGHRS and CDR2 is YFSETQ. This CDR3 is CASSLAVANTGELFF. The CDR3 coding sequence is TGCGCCAGCAGCTTGGCCGTTGCGAACACCGGGGAGCTGTTTTTT.

The genes are TRBV10-3 and TRBJ1-2, with a possible D match to TRBD1 (5 bases). V was clipped by 3 bases and J by 4 bases, with 9 bases between them. CDR3 size: 13 residues. Germline-derived CDR1 and CDR2 are ENHRY and SYGVKD. The chain's CDR3 is CAISDDRFYGYTF. In nucleotides, the CDR3 is TGTGCCATCAGTGACGACAGATTCTATGGCTACACCTTC.

This clonotype was detected ten times or more. The J gene is TRBJ1-5, the V gene TRBV20-1; TRBD1 matches at 7 bases. The CDR3 is made up of 14 amino acids. Germline-derived CDR1 and CDR2 are DFQATT and SNEGSKA (reference sequence). With 6 bases clipped from V and 4 bases from J, the junction kept 9 bases outside the gene matches. CDR3 amino acids: CSANDRAQNQPQHF. CDR3 in DNA: TGCAGTGCCAACGACAGGGCCCAAAATCAGCCCCAGCATTTT.

This clonotype was detected many times. The chain joins TRBV27 to TRBJ2-1; 9 nucleotides match TRBD2. CDR3 size: 17 residues. Germline CDR1 and CDR2: MNHEY and SMNVEV (reference sequence). V lost 5 bases to trimming and J lost 4 bases; unmatched junction nucleotides: 12. The CDR3 bases are TGTGCCAGCAGTCCACAAATTAGCGGGGGAGTATACAATGAGCAGTTCTTC. Translating gives CASSPQISGGVYNEQFF.

The sample holds many counts of this clonotype. This rearrangement joins TRBV20-1 to TRBJ2-3; 7 bases line up with TRBD2. The CDR3 has 15 amino acids. V lost 3 bases to trimming and J lost 0 bases; unmatched junction nucleotides: 6. Germline CDR1 and CDR2: DFQATT and SNEGSKA (reference sequence). The CDR3 region has the DNA TGCAGTGCTAGCTGGGGGGGATCTAGCACAGATACGCAGTATTTT. Encoded protein: CSASWGGSSTDTQYF.

This clonotype was seen ten or more times. CDR3 loop: CASSSRLQGAGWKTQYF. The CDR3, as DNA: TGTGCCAGCAGCTCCAGACTTCAGGGCGCGGGATGGAAGACCCAGTACTTC. The rearrangement uses TRBV5-6 and TRBJ2-5; tentative D call: TRBD2 (6 bases). There are 17 residues in the CDR3. Trimming shortened V by 3 bases and J by 6 bases, and 24 bases separated the two germline ends. Germline CDR1 is SGHDT and CDR2 is YYEEEE. Supplemented by reference TRBV5-6 and TRBJ2-5, the full variable domain reads DAGVTQSPTHLIKTRGQQVTLRCSPKSGHDTVSWYQQALGQGPQFIFQYYEEEERQRGNFPDRFSGHQFPNYSSELNVNALLLGDSALYLCASSSRLQGAGWKTQYFGPGTRLLVL.

This clonotype was recorded at least ten times. The chain links TRBV6-5 to TRBJ2-2, with D uncertain. The CDR3 extends over 11 amino acids. V was trimmed by 5 bases and J by 7 bases, leaving 5 bases between them. Germline V lookup: CDR1 MNHEY, CDR2 SVGAGI. DNA for the CDR3: TGTGCCAGCAGTAATGGCGGGGAGCTGTTTTTT. It yields the protein CASSNGGELFF.

There are many counts of this clonotype. J is TRBJ1-1 and V is TRBV11-2; tentative D call: TRBD1 (6 bases). V gave up 10 bases and J gave up 6 bases, with 18 bases separating them. The length of the CDR3 is 13 residues. Germline V gene sequence: CDR1 SGHAT, CDR2 FQNNGV. The CDR3 here is CAIGTPRSPEAFF. In nucleotides, the CDR3 is TGTGCCATCGGGACACCCCGGTCCCCTGAAGCTTTCTTT.

Many counts were recorded for this clonotype. This rearrangement joins TRBV6-6 to TRBJ1-1; D remains unclear. The CDR3 has 11 residues. Looked up from germline, CDR1 is MNHNY and CDR2 is SVGAGI (reference sequence). V was shortened by 4 bases and J by 11 bases, with 11 bases between the two germline ends. CDR3: CASSLDVRAFF. The CDR3 nucleotides are TGTGCCAGCAGTTTAGACGTTAGGGCTTTCTTT.

In its sample, this clonotype was seen many times. The chain has TRBV7-9 and TRBJ2-1, with no clear D. Trimming cost V 4 bases and J 12 bases, with 19 bases left between them. This CDR3 comprises 14 residues. Germline-derived CDR1 and CDR2 are SEHNR and FQNEAQ (reference sequence). The DNA of the CDR3 is TGTGCCAGCAGCTCAGGACGGACCCAAACAATGCAGTTCTTC. The encoded protein is CASSSGRTQTMQFF.

The sample holds many counts of this clonotype. The DNA of the CDR3 is TGTGCCAGCAGCTACCAGGGGAGATCGGAGCCCCAGCATTTT. Protein sequence: CASSYQGRSEPQHF. This chain uses TRBV7-8 with TRBJ1-5; the D gene is possibly TRBD1 (6 bases). Germline CDR1 is SGHVS and CDR2 is FQNEAQ. V shed 4 bases and J shed 8 bases, with 15 bases lying between them. The CDR3 has 14 amino acids.

This clonotype was seen at least ten times. V gene TRBV24-1 combines with J gene TRBJ2-5, with D perhaps being TRBD1 or TRBD2 (6 bases each). Germline V gene lookup returns CDR1 KGHDR and CDR2 SFDVKD. This CDR3 comprises 18 residues. V gave up 8 bases and J gave up 0 bases, with 24 bases separating them. CDR3 in amino acids: CATKWGLGGSGYQETQYF. CDR3 coding DNA: TGTGCCACCAAGTGGGGGTTAGGGGGGTCCGGGTACCAAGAGACCCAGTACTTC.

This clonotype was seen repeatedly, ten times or more. The V and J genes are TRBV29-1 and TRBJ2-7, with D possibly TRBD2 on 7 matching bases. Trimming cost V 5 bases and J 9 bases, with 17 bases left between them. The CDR3 spans 12 residues. Germline-derived CDR1 and CDR2 are SQVTM and ANQGSEA. The CDR3 spells CSVPGGRSGQYF. DNA of the CDR3: TGCAGCGTTCCGGGGGGCCGGTCCGGGCAGTACTTC.

There are many counts of this clonotype. The chain combines TRBV20-1 with TRBJ1-1, with TRBD1 as a possible D gene (6 bases). This CDR3 contains 13 residues. Per the germline V gene, CDR1 is DFQATT and CDR2 is SNEGSKA (reference sequence). With 5 bases removed from V and 1 base from J, the gap between germline ends came to 11 bases. The CDR3 sequence is CSAPGTRNTEAFF. The DNA for the CDR3 is TGCAGTGCTCCCGGGACACGGAACACTGAAGCTTTCTTT.

This clonotype came up many times. The gene calls are TRBV20-1 and TRBJ1-5, with 7 bases fitting TRBD1. Germline V lookup: CDR1 DFQATT, CDR2 SNEGSKA (reference sequence). J lost 3 bases, V lost 3 bases, and 11 bases had no gene match. This CDR3 region has 16 residues. The CDR3 here is CSARRSLQGINQPQHF. CDR3 coding DNA: TGCAGTGCTAGGAGGAGTCTACAGGGGATCAATCAGCCCCAGCATTTT.

This clonotype was counted many times. The V call is TRBV5-1, the J call TRBJ2-1, with 7 bases matching TRBD1. CDR1 is SGHRS, CDR2 YFSETQ, per germline. Trimming took 1 base from V and 4 from J; bases not matched to a gene: 5. The CDR3 loop spans 15 amino acids. The CDR3 nucleotides are TGCGCCAGCAGCTTGACCGGGACAGATTACAATGAGCAGTTCTTC. As protein: CASSLTGTDYNEQFF.